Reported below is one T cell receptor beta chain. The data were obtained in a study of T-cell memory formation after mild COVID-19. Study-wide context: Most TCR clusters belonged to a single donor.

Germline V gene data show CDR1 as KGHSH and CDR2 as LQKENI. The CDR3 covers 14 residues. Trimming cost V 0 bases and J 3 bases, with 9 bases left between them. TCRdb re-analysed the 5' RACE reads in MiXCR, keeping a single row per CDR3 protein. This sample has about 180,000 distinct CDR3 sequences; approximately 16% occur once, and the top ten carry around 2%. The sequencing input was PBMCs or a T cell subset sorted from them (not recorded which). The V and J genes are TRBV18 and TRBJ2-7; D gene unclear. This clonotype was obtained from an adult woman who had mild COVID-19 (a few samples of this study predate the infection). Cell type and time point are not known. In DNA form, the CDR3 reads TGTGCCAGCTCACCACCGGGTTCAGGCTACGAGCAGTACTTC. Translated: CASSPPGSGYEQYF.